This T cell receptor (beta chain) was identified during a study of blood T cell repertoires in COVID-19. Trimming shortened V by 4 bases and J by 4 bases, and 11 bases separated the two germline ends. Germline V gene lookup returns CDR1 SGHRS and CDR2 YFSETQ. The CDR3 contains 13 residues. Enrollees, roughly 18 to 89 years old, lived in about two dozen US areas. The method was immunoSEQ multiplex PCR; TCRdb's version includes in-frame clones alone and lacks a portion of them. The data hold roughly 240,000 clones, with about nine tenths observed a single time. The TCR was taken from a man aged 50 or older who had been exposed to COVID-19. This chain links TRBV5-1 with TRBJ1-2; D might be TRBD1 (6 bases). The sample comprised PBMCs or T cells enriched from blood (not recorded which). As DNA, the CDR3 is TGCGCCAGCAGCGAAACAGGGAGCTATGGCTACACCTTC. Translating gives CASSETGSYGYTF.